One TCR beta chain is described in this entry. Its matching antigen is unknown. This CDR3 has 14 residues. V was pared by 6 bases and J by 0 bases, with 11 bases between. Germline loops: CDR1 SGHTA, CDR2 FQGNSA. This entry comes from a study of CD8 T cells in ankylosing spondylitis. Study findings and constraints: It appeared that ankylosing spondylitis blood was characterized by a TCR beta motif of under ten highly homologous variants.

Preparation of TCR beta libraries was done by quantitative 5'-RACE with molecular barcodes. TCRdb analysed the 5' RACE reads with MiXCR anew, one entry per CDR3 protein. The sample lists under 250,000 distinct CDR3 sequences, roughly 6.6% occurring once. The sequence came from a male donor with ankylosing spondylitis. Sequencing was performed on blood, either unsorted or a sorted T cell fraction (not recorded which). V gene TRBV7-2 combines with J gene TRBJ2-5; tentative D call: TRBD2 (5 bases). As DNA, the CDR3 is TGTGCCAGCAGGCCCTACGGGGACCAAGAGACCCAGTACTTC. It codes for CASRPYGDQETQYF.